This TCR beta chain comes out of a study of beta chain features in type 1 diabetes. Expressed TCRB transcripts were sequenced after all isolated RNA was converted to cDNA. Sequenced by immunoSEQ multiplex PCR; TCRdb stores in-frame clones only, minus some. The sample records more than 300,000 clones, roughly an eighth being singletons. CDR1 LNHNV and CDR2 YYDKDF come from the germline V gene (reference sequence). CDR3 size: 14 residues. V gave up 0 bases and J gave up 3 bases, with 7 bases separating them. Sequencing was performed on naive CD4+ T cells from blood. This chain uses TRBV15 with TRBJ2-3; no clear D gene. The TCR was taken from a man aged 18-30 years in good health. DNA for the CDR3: TGTGCCACCAGCAGAGAGAGAGCGACAGATACGCAGTATTTT. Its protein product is CATSRERATDTQYF.